Described below is a single T cell receptor beta chain sequence and its context. Primers: 60 V beta forward and 13 J beta reverse. Repertoires were generated with immunoSEQ multiplex PCR, while TCRdb's copy carries only in-frame clones and drops some. The table shows roughly 85,000 clones, with around 84% occurring only once. Regarding time point: after dendritic cell vaccination, including at tumor progression/relapse. The data were taken from a study of glioma-infiltrating T cells after dendritic cell vaccination. There are 17 residues in the CDR3. The germline V gene encodes CDR1 SGHTA and CDR2 FQGNSA. J lost 1 base, V lost 1 base, and 6 bases had no gene match.

The starting material was blood, obtained after dendritic cell vaccination. This TCR was sampled from a human donor with glioblastoma. The V gene is TRBV7-2, the J gene TRBJ2-7; 11 nucleotides match TRBD1. CDR3 protein: CASSLGTGGLRSYEQYF. The CDR3 DNA reads as TGTGCCAGCAGCTTAGGGACAGGGGGCTTACGATCCTACGAGCAGTACTTC.